Listed below are T cell receptor beta chains from one sample, sequenced in a study of control samples from healthy donors and cancer patients. TCRdb keeps only in-frame clones here, not all; method: immunoSEQ multiplex PCR. The table lists 120,000 or so clones, about 87% of them singletons. The material sequenced was blood. The receptors derive from a man between 60 and 75 years old in good health. Both conserved end residues are part of each CDR3. A D gene is named only where the DNA matches it firmly. Size is stated for part of the rows, as once, few or many counts, or as a class when the clone is expanded.

CDR3 length,V gene,clone size,J gene,D gene,CDR3 protein,CDR3 DNA
13,TRBV12-3/TRBV12-4,.,TRBJ1-2,.,CASSPNRDYGYTF,TGTGCCAGCAGTCCGAACAGGGACTATGGCTACACCTTC
14,TRBV4-2,.,TRBJ2-7,TRBD2,CASTSGTLSDEQYF,TGTGCCTCGACTAGCGGGACCCTCTCTGATGAGCAGTACTTC
14,TRBV19,.,TRBJ1-2,.,CASRDAGLLDGYTF,TGTGCCAGCAGGGACGCGGGTTTGCTCGATGGCTACACCTTC
16,TRBV5-1,.,TRBJ2-1,.,CASSLGGRVSYNEQFF,TGCGCCAGCAGCTTGGGAGGGAGAGTGTCCTACAATGAGCAGTTCTTC
15,TRBV6-6,.,TRBJ1-6,.,CASNPHLSYNSPLHF,TGTGCCAGCAATCCACACCTCTCCTATAATTCACCCCTCCACTTT
13,TRBV28,few,TRBJ2-1,.,CASSFSSYNEQFF,TGTGCCAGCAGTTTCTCTAGCTACAATGAGCAGTTCTTC
13,TRBV19,few,TRBJ1-1,.,CASSMRDITEAFF,TGTGCCAGTAGTATGAGGGACATCACTGAAGCTTTCTTT
16,TRBV18,.,TRBJ2-6,.,CASSRIQGAGANVLTF,TGTGCCAGCTCACGAATACAGGGTGCCGGGGCCAACGTCCTGACTTTC
15,TRBV28,.,TRBJ1-2,.,CASTPPGVVNYGYTF,TGTGCCAGCACCCCACCCGGGGTGGTTAACTATGGCTACACCTTC
14,TRBV10-3,.,TRBJ2-7,.,CAISPGTVPYEQYF,TGTGCCATCAGTCCCGGGACGGTGCCCTACGAGCAGTACTTC
13,TRBV5-4,.,TRBJ1-2,TRBD1,CASSLTGAYGYTF,TGTGCCAGCAGCCTGACAGGGGCCTATGGCTACACCTTC
14,TRBV9,.,TRBJ2-4,.,CASSETAFQNIQYF,TGTGCCAGCAGCGAGACAGCATTCCAAAACATTCAGTACTTC
15,TRBV28,.,TRBJ2-1,TRBD2,CASSQHSGGAEEQFF,TGTGCCAGCAGTCAACATAGCGGGGGGGCAGAAGAGCAGTTCTTC
16,TRBV18,.,TRBJ1-3,.,CASSPVDRISGNTIYF,TGTGCCAGCTCACCGGTAGACAGGATCTCTGGAAACACCATATATTTT
15,TRBV7-2,once,TRBJ2-2,.,CASSLDPTPTGELFF,TGTGCCAGCAGCTTAGACCCAACTCCTACCGGGGAGCTGTTTTTT
13,TRBV10-3,.,TRBJ2-1,.,CATRGRGYNEQFF,TGTGCCACCCGTGGGCGGGGCTACAATGAGCAGTTCTTC
16,TRBV23-1,.,TRBJ2-3,TRBD1,CASSQSGTGCTDTQYF,TGCGCCAGCAGTCAATCGGGGACAGGGTGCACAGATACGCAGTATTTT
15,TRBV5-6,.,TRBJ2-3,.,CASSKGGWGTDTQYF,TGTGCCAGCAGCAAGGGGGGCTGGGGCACAGATACGCAGTATTTT
15,TRBV5-1,.,TRBJ2-2,.,CASSRVQGGTGELFF,TGCGCCAGCAGTCGGGTCCAGGGTGGCACCGGGGAGCTGTTTTTT
15,TRBV7-9,.,TRBJ1-5,TRBD1,CASSLGGQGVQPQHF,TGTGCCAGCAGCTTAGGGGGACAGGGGGTTCAGCCCCAGCATTTT
16,TRBV11-2,.,TRBJ2-7,.,CASSRSLTGLYYEQYF,TGTGCCAGCAGCCGAAGCTTAACGGGACTTTACTACGAGCAGTACTTC
14,TRBV5-1,.,TRBJ2-2,.,CASSFDALGLELFF,TGCGCCAGCAGCTTTGACGCTCTGGGTCTGGAGCTGTTTTTT
13,TRBV12-3/TRBV12-4,.,TRBJ2-5,.,CASTGGQGETQYF,TGTGCCAGCACTGGGGGCCAGGGAGAGACCCAGTACTTC
16,TRBV3-1/TRBV3-2,few,TRBJ1-2,.,CASSQDPRRANYGYTF,TGTGCCAGCAGCCAAGACCCGAGGAGGGCTAACTATGGCTACACCTTC
14,TRBV14,.,TRBJ2-2,.,CASSQGLFTGELFF,TGTGCCAGCAGCCAAGGCCTCTTCACCGGGGAGCTGTTTTTT
17,TRBV4-1,.,TRBJ2-3,TRBD2,CASSQDTSGSSTDTQYF,TGCGCCAGCAGCCAAGATACTAGCGGCTCGAGCACAGATACGCAGTATTTT
17,TRBV5-4,few,TRBJ1-2,TRBD1,CASSLGLVRQGGYGYTF,TGTGCCAGCAGCTTAGGTTTGGTGAGACAGGGGGGCTATGGCTACACCTTC
12,TRBV3-1/TRBV3-2,.,TRBJ1-1,.,CASSRGTAEAFF,TGTGCCAGCAGCCGCGGGACGGCCGAAGCTTTCTTT
16,TRBV5-5,.,TRBJ2-5,.,CASLPGVRAEQETQYF,TGTGCCAGTCTACCGGGGGTGCGGGCGGAGCAAGAGACCCAGTACTTC
15,TRBV4-1,once,TRBJ2-7,.,CASSQAPTQGYEQYF,TGCGCCAGCAGCCAAGCGCCTACTCAGGGTTACGAGCAGTACTTC
15,TRBV7-9,.,TRBJ1-1,TRBD1,CASSLAAGGNTEAFF,TGTGCCAGCAGCTTAGCGGCAGGGGGCAACACTGAAGCTTTCTTT
17,TRBV28,.,TRBJ1-6,TRBD1,CASGGQPGGNYNSPLHF,TGTGCCAGCGGGGGACAGCCGGGTGGAAACTATAATTCACCCCTCCACTTT
17,TRBV6-2/TRBV6-3,.,TRBJ2-7,.,CASSYPRSSTSFYEQYF,TGTGCCAGCAGTTACCCAAGATCATCGACTTCCTTTTACGAGCAGTACTTC
13,TRBV10-3,.,TRBJ2-5,TRBD1,CAIKSGQQETQYF,TGTGCCATCAAATCGGGACAGCAAGAGACCCAGTACTTC
13,TRBV2,few,TRBJ1-3,TRBD1,CASSRDRADTIYF,TGTGCCAGCAGTAGGGACAGGGCGGACACCATATATTTT
12,TRBV6-5,.,TRBJ2-2,.,CASGRNTGELFF,TGTGCCAGCGGACGAAACACCGGGGAGCTGTTTTTT
13,TRBV30,.,TRBJ1-6,TRBD1,CARTTGGSSPLHF,TGTGCCCGAACGACAGGGGGGAGTTCACCCCTCCACTTT